This passage covers 15 T cell receptor beta chains from one sample sequenced in a study of OX40 agonist ivuxolimab in advanced cancers. Profiled with immunoSEQ multiplex PCR; TCRdb holds only in-frame clones, not every one. The table includes 150,000 to 190,000 clones, 94% detected once. The source was CD4+ or CD8+ T cells sorted from blood, collected in a trial of the OX40 agonist ivuxolimab. The receptors shown here come from an adult with an advanced solid tumor such as melanoma, head and neck, liver or kidney cancer.

This rearrangement joins TRBV27 to TRBJ1-3; TRBD1 is a possible D gene (5 bases). The ends were cut back, 5 bases at V and 2 bases at J, with 10 bases in the middle. CDR1 and CDR2 from the germline V gene are MNHEY and SMNVEV (reference sequence). The CDR3 is 14 amino acids. The CDR3 region has the DNA TGTGCCAGCAGTCCACGGGACCCTGGAAACACCATATATTTT. Amino acid sequence: CASSPRDPGNTIYF.

This chain links TRBV28 with TRBJ1-1; D gene uncertain. CDR1 is MDHEN, CDR2 SYDVKM, per germline. This CDR3 spans 15 amino acids. Trimming cost V 3 bases and J 0 bases, with 11 bases left between them. The chain's CDR3 is CASSFNPTLNTEAFF. The CDR3 nucleotides read TGTGCCAGCAGTTTCAACCCCACGTTGAACACTGAAGCTTTCTTT.

The chain employs TRBV9 and TRBJ1-2; perhaps TRBD1 as D (5 bases). V lost 6 bases and J lost 4, with 13 bases in between. The germline gives CDR1 SGDLS, CDR2 YYNGEE. The CDR3 is 13 residues long. The CDR3: CASTTEGLYGYTF. The CDR3 nucleotides read TGTGCCAGCACCACCGAGGGGCTCTATGGCTACACCTTC. The whole variable domain, remainder taken from reference TRBV9 and TRBJ1-2, is DSGVTQTPKHLITATGQRVTLRCSPRSGDLSVYWYQQSLDQGLQFLIQYYNGEERAKGNILERFSAQQFPDLHSELNLSSLELGDSALYFCASTTEGLYGYTFGSGTRLTVV.

The chain combines TRBV4-2 with TRBJ2-1; D might be TRBD2 (5 bases). Trimming left V 8 bases short and J 5 bases short, with 22 bases between. The CDR3 contains 16 residues. Germline CDR1 is LGHNA and CDR2 is YNFKEQ. CDR3 in DNA: TGTGCCAGCCAAAGAGGGAATGCGGGCGCCGACAATGAGCAGTTCTTC. Amino acid sequence: CASQRGNAGADNEQFF.

The chain couples TRBV27 to TRBJ1-2, with D hard to call. The CDR3 length is 16 residues. V lost 5 bases, J lost 8 bases, and 24 bases lay in between. CDR1 MNHEY and CDR2 SMNVEV come from the germline V gene (reference sequence). CDR3 loop: CASSPTTPGRPWGYTF. The CDR3 coding sequence is TGTGCCAGCAGTCCCACGACTCCGGGCCGCCCATGGGGCTACACCTTC.

The rearrangement uses TRBV18 and TRBJ1-1; D unresolved. CDR3 length: 13 residues. The germline V gene encodes CDR1 KGHSH and CDR2 LQKENI. With 5 bases removed from V and 1 base from J, the gap between germline ends came to 8 bases. The CDR3 DNA sequence: TGTGCCAGCTCATTCGGATCGAACACTGAAGCTTTCTTT. Amino acids: CASSFGSNTEAFF.

V is TRBV19 and J is TRBJ1-2; D perhaps matches TRBD1 (6 bases). The CDR3 spans 14 residues. CDR1 LNHDA and CDR2 SQIVND come from the germline V gene (reference sequence). The V end lost 5 bases, the J end lost 6 bases, and 16 bases lay between the germline ends. The CDR3 DNA reads as TGTGCCAGTAGTCCAGGTGGGGGGCGTGATGGCTACACCTTC. Protein product: CASSPGGGRDGYTF.

V gene TRBV11-2 combines with J gene TRBJ2-5; D gene unclear. V was trimmed by 3 bases and J by 5 bases, leaving 10 bases between them. The germline V gene encodes CDR1 SGHAT and CDR2 FQNNGV. This CDR3 spans 13 amino acids. CDR3 DNA sequence: TGTGCCAGCAGCTTCCGAATACGGGAGACCCAGTACTTC. This gives the protein CASSFRIRETQYF.

The rearrangement uses TRBV6-6 and TRBJ2-5; D is possibly TRBD1 (5 bases). Trimming removed 6 bases from V and 5 bases from J, with 16 bases in between. The CDR3 covers 14 residues. Germline CDR1 and CDR2: MNHNY and SVGAGI (reference sequence). CDR3 loop: CASSYGHPGETQYF. The CDR3 coding sequence is TGTGCCAGCAGCTACGGACACCCCGGGGAGACCCAGTACTTC.

The CDR3 bases are TGTGCCAGTAGTATAGAAAGTCCGAAACCCGGACAGGCGGGCTACACCTTC. Its protein product is CASSIESPKPGQAGYTF. This chain joins TRBV19 and TRBJ1-2, with 7 bases fitting TRBD1. The V and J ends lost 0 bases and 8 bases, in that order; junction bases with no gene match: 15. CDR1 LNHDA and CDR2 SQIVND come from the germline V gene (reference sequence). CDR3 size: 17 residues.

The J gene is TRBJ2-1, the V gene TRBV18, with D possibly called TRBD1 or TRBD2 (5 bases each). The V end lost 4 bases, the J end lost 8 bases, and 15 bases lay between the germline ends. CDR3 length: 14 amino acids. CDR1 and CDR2 (germline): KGHSH, LQKENI. The CDR3 nucleotides read TGTGCCAGCTCACTAAACGAGATGGGACATGAGCAGTTCTTC. Encoded protein: CASSLNEMGHEQFF.

The V gene is TRBV5-1, the J gene TRBJ1-4; D perhaps matches TRBD1 (5 bases). Trimming took off 3 bases at V and 13 bases at J, with 19 bases between the two ends. Germline CDR1 reads SGHRS; CDR2 reads YFSETQ. This CDR3 contains 14 residues. Here the CDR3 reads CASSSGLEGFGLFF. The CDR3 DNA reads as TGCGCCAGCAGCTCGGGGTTAGAGGGGTTCGGACTGTTTTTT.

The V gene is TRBV4-3, the J gene TRBJ2-6; 7 nucleotides align to TRBD1. Germline values: CDR1 LGHNA, CDR2 YSLEER. The CDR3 sequence is 20 residues long. V lost 0 bases, J lost 0 bases, and 11 bases stayed unmatched. The CDR3 sequence is CASSQEIPGQFDSGANVLTF. The CDR3 coding sequence is TGCGCCAGCAGCCAAGAGATACCGGGACAGTTCGACTCTGGGGCCAACGTCCTGACTTTC.

The chain employs TRBV11-2 and TRBJ1-4; 8 nucleotides agree with TRBD1. The J segment lost 5 bases and the V segment lost 4 bases, leaving 6 bases of the junction unmatched. CDR3 length: 15 amino acids. Germline loops: CDR1 SGHAT, CDR2 FQNNGV. CDR3: CASSSFRGRNEKLFF. CDR3 DNA: TGTGCCAGCAGCTCGTTCAGGGGGCGGAATGAAAAACTGTTTTTT.

V is TRBV6-6 and J is TRBJ1-3, with TRBD1 as a possible D gene (5 bases). The CDR3 is 13 residues long. Per germline, CDR1 MNHNY and CDR2 SVGAGI (reference sequence). With 5 bases removed from V and 5 bases from J, the gap between germline ends came to 10 bases. The CDR3 here is CASSRDPRNTIYF. The CDR3 DNA follows: TGTGCCAGCAGTCGGGACCCTAGAAACACCATATATTTT.